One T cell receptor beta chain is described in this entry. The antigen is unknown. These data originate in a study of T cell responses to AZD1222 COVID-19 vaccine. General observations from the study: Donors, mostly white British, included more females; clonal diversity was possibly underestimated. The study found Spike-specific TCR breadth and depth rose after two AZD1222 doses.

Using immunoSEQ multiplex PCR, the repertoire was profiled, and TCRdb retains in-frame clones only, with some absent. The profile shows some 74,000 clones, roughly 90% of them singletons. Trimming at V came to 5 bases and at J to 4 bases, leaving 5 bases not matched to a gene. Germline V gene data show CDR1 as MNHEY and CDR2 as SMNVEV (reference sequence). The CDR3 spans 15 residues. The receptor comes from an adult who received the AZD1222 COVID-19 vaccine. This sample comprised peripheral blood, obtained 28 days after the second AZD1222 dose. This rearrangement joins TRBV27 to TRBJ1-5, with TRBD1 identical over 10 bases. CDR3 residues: CASSGGTGENQPQHF. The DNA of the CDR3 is TGTGCCAGCAGTGGCGGGACAGGGGAAAATCAGCCCCAGCATTTT.